The clone carrying this T cell receptor (beta chain) was detected only a few times. The data stem from a study of shared clonotypes between healthy human individuals. Background on the study: Each donor had three CD4 naive, three CD4 memory, two CD8 naive and one CD8 memory plate.

CDR1 and CDR2 (germline): SGHTA, FQGTGA. This CDR3 comprises 16 residues. V dropped 1 base and J dropped 0 bases, with 10 bases sitting between them. Several immunoSEQ plates received, in even portions, the genomic DNA of each subset. TCRdb's copy holds only in-frame clones and misses some; the assay was immunoSEQ multiplex PCR. The top ten hold 51% of the sample, which has approximately 87,000 clones, over 55% seen once. The chain is built from TRBV7-3 and TRBJ2-1; no firm D call. This receptor was obtained from a young man in good health. Sequenced material: memory CD8+ T cells sorted from blood. Subset meaning: CD45RO+ cells pooled with CCR7-negative TemRA cells. The CDR3 region is CASSLNGGSSYNEQFF. Here the CDR3 DNA reads TGTGCCAGCAGCTTAAATGGCGGTAGCTCCTACAATGAGCAGTTCTTC. Combining the CDR3 with reference TRBV7-3 and TRBJ2-1 gives the whole variable domain GAGVSQTPSNKVTEKGKYVELRCDPISGHTALYWYRQSLGQGPEFLIYFQGTGAADDSGLPNDRFFAVRPEGSVSTLKIQRTERGDSAVYLCASSLNGGSSYNEQFFGPGTRLTVL.